This TCR beta chain was obtained from a study of blood T cell repertoires in COVID-19. Looking at the study overall: Whether acute or convalescent, the COVID-19 samples came from the United States, Italy and Spain. Sources were T cells, B-cell-depleted T cells, or PBMCs; the material itself was cDNA or gDNA.

Between the trimmed V and J ends, which lost 2 bases and 9 bases, there was a span of 11 bases. The CDR3 runs to 13 residues. CDR1 is SEHNR, CDR2 FQNEAQ, per germline (reference sequence). The assay was immunoSEQ multiplex PCR, and TCRdb's table has in-frame clones only and misses some. The table has about 120,000 clones, 85% seen once. Sequencing was carried out using peripheral blood. The receptor was isolated from a man at least 80 years old with acute or convalescent COVID-19. V gene TRBV7-9 combines with J gene TRBJ1-5; D not certain. CDR3 in DNA: TGTGCCAGCAGCTTAAGTCTGGGAGCGCCCCAGCATTTT. Protein: CASSLSLGAPQHF. Together with reference TRBV7-9 and TRBJ1-5, the CDR3 gives the full variable domain: DTGVSQNPRHKITKRGQNVTFRCDPISEHNRLYWYRQTLGQGPEFLTYFQNEAQLEKSRLLSDRFSAERPKGSFSTLEIQRTEQGDSAMYLCASSLSLGAPQHFGDGTRLSIL.